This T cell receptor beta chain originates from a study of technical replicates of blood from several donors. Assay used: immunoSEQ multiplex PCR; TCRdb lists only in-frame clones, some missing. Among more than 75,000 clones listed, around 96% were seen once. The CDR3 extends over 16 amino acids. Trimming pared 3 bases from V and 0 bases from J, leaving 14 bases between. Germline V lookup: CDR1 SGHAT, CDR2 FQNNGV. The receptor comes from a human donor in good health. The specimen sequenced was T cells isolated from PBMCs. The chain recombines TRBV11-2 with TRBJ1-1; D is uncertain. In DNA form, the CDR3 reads TGTGCCAGCAGCTTTCTTCTCCTCTCTATGAACACTGAAGCTTTCTTT. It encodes CASSFLLLSMNTEAFF.